The 5 T cell receptor beta chains below were found in one sample sequenced in a study of blood T cell repertoires in COVID-19. The table came from immunoSEQ multiplex PCR; TCRdb's copy has only in-frame clones and leaves some out. The sample lists 200,000 or so clones, 80% to 90% occurring once. The sequenced sample consisted of PBMCs or T cells enriched from blood (not recorded which). The source of these receptors is a man aged 25 to 40 in a cohort exposed to, infected with or recovered from COVID-19 (not recorded which).

The chain employs TRBV18 and TRBJ1-3, with 9 bases aligning to TRBD1. The CDR3 consists of 16 residues. The germline CDR1 and CDR2 sequences are KGHSH and LQKENI. The J segment lost 4 bases and the V segment lost 6 bases, leaving 10 bases of the junction unmatched. CDR3 protein: CASSPRPGQGGNTIYF. The CDR3 DNA follows: TGTGCCAGCTCGCCTAGACCGGGACAGGGAGGAAACACCATATATTTT.

V gene TRBV4-1 combines with J gene TRBJ2-7, with TRBD1 matching 7 bases. CDR3 length: 15 amino acids. With V trimmed by 3 bases and J by 2 bases, 7 bases remained unmatched. Germline V lookup: CDR1 MGHRA, CDR2 YSYEKL. CDR3 protein: CASSQWTGDPYEQYF. The CDR3 bases are TGCGCCAGCAGCCAGTGGACAGGAGATCCCTACGAGCAGTACTTC.

As for this clone: The junction departs from germline at one end; a sequencing error may be responsible. The gene calls are TRBV27 and TRBJ1-6; 11 bases are a match to TRBD1. The CDR3 contains 15 residues. Germline V CDR1 and CDR2: MNHEY, SMNVEV (reference sequence). CDR3 bases: TGTGCCAGCCGGACAGGGGGCGATTATAGTTCACCCCTCCACTTT. Residues: CASRTGGDYSSPLHF.

V is TRBV3-1 (or the pseudogene TRBV3-2) and J is TRBJ2-1; no clear D gene. The germline gives CDR1 LGHDT, CDR2 YNNKEL (reference sequence). Trimming removed 1 base at V and 7 bases at J, with 8 bases between. There are 13 residues in the CDR3. CDR3 sequence: CASSQVQENEQFF. Written as DNA, the CDR3 is TGTGCCAGCAGCCAAGTTCAAGAGAATGAGCAGTTCTTC.

As DNA, the CDR3 is TGTGCCAGCAGTTTACGACAGCTAGCCAAAAACATTCAGTACTTC. It encodes CASSLRQLAKNIQYF. The chain has TRBV28 and TRBJ2-4; weak D call: TRBD1 (5 bases). Germline assignment: CDR1 MDHEN and CDR2 SYDVKM. Trimming left V 2 bases short and J 0 bases short, with 8 bases between. CDR3 size: 15 residues.